The 25 T cell receptor beta chains in this list originate from one sample, sequenced in a study of blood T cells in healthy people across ages. Then a second PCR, running about 6 to 12 cycles, was carried out with a sample-barcoded 5' primer and a J-beta primer mix. In TCRdb, the 5' RACE reads were re-called with MiXCR into one record per CDR3 protein. The repertoire consists of roughly 1,300,000 distinct CDR3 sequences, with roughly 64% occurring once and the leading ten covering over 6.5%. The sequencing input was blood. All receptors come from a man younger than 30 in good health.

V gene TRBV7-2 combines with J gene TRBJ2-7; TRBD1 might be the D (6 bases). There are 13 residues in the CDR3. CDR1 SGHTA and CDR2 FQGNSA come from the germline V gene. V shed 5 bases and J shed 6 bases, with 14 bases lying between them. Written as DNA, the CDR3 is TGTGCCAGCAGCCTAAACACAGGGAGCGAGCAGTACTTC. This codes for CASSLNTGSEQYF.

The J gene is TRBJ1-2, the V gene TRBV28, with D tentatively TRBD1 (5 bases). Germline V gene data show CDR1 as MDHEN and CDR2 as SYDVKM. The CDR3 is 13 amino acids. Between the trimmed V and J ends, which lost 7 bases and 6 bases, there was a span of 15 bases. The CDR3: CASTWGGSDGYTF. The CDR3 DNA reads TGTGCCAGCACGTGGGGGGGGAGCGATGGCTACACCTTC.

This clonotype came up once. The V call is TRBV29-1, the J call TRBJ1-4; D remains ambiguous. The CDR3 is made up of 17 amino acids. V was pared by 6 bases and J by 0 bases, with 20 bases between. The V gene's germline CDR1 is SQVTM and CDR2 ANQGSEA. Here the CDR3 reads CSVAIPSGTSTNEKLFF. Written as DNA, the CDR3 is TGCAGCGTCGCGATACCCTCGGGCACCTCAACTAATGAAAAACTGTTTTTT.

The CDR3 here is CASSLGGRVVYGYTF. Here the CDR3 DNA reads TGTGCCAGCAGCTTAGGAGGCAGGGTGGTCTATGGCTACACCTTC. The chain couples TRBV7-2 to TRBJ1-2; D perhaps matches TRBD1 (5 bases). This CDR3 spans 15 amino acids. The V gene lost 1 base and the J gene lost 4 bases, with 13 bases spanning the gap. Germline V gene sequence: CDR1 SGHTA, CDR2 FQGNSA. Full variable domain (remainder filled in from reference TRBV7-2 and TRBJ1-2): GAGVSQSPSNKVTEKGKDVELRCDPISGHTALYWYRQSLGQGLEFLIYFQGNSAPDKSGLPSDRFSAERTGGSVSTLTIQRTQQEDSAVYLCASSLGGRVVYGYTFGSGTRLTVV.

The chain links TRBV15 to TRBJ2-1; D is unresolved. Trimming pared 7 bases from V and 0 bases from J, leaving 16 bases between. This CDR3 has 16 residues. Germline V gives CDR1 LNHNV, CDR2 YYDKDF (reference sequence). CDR3 DNA sequence: TGTGCCACCACCCCCGGGTTTGGCAGCTCCTACAATGAGCAGTTCTTC. This gives the protein CATTPGFGSSYNEQFF.

The count of this clonotype is one. The rearrangement links TRBV30 to TRBJ2-7, with a possible D match to TRBD1 (5 bases). The CDR3 contains 12 residues. The V and J ends lost 5 bases and 0 bases respectively, with 8 bases between them. Germline values: CDR1 GTSNPN, CDR2 SVGIG (reference sequence). The CDR3 DNA is TGTGCCTGGGGACACAGCTCCTACGAGCAGTACTTC. This sequence encodes CAWGHSSYEQYF.

The V and J genes are TRBV25-1 and TRBJ2-7; D tentatively fits TRBD1 or TRBD2 (5 bases each). V lost 3 bases to trimming and J lost 4 bases, with 16 bases between them. This CDR3 spans 15 amino acids. Germline V gives CDR1 MGHDK, CDR2 SYGVNS. The CDR3 is CASSDLGENGYEQYF. In nucleotides, the CDR3 is TGTGCCAGCAGTGATCTGGGGGAGAACGGGTACGAGCAGTACTTC.

Concerning this clonotype: A much larger clone sits a single nucleotide away, making a read error possible. The chain employs TRBV12-3 or TRBV12-4 and TRBJ2-3, with 11 bases matching TRBD2. J lost 6 bases, V lost 1 base, and 6 bases had no gene match. The CDR3 runs to 16 residues. The chain's CDR3 is CASSLDFSGGVDTQYF. The DNA for the CDR3 is TGTGCCAGCAGTTTAGATTTTAGCGGGGGGGTCGATACGCAGTATTTT.

The chain couples TRBV20-1 to TRBJ2-5; D is perhaps TRBD1 or TRBD2 (7 bases each). In germline, CDR1 is DFQATT, CDR2 SNEGSKA (reference sequence). V was pared by 2 bases and J by 4 bases, with 26 bases between. The CDR3 runs to 18 residues. The CDR3 here is CSARTQGGRRFQGETQYF. The CDR3 coding sequence is TGCAGTGCTAGAACCCAGGGGGGGCGACGGTTCCAGGGAGAGACCCAGTACTTC.

This clonotype was picked up a small number of times. J is TRBJ2-7 and V is TRBV15; D is ambiguous. This CDR3 comprises 15 residues. Germline assignment: CDR1 LNHNV and CDR2 YYDKDF (reference sequence). V shed 0 bases and J shed 0 bases, with 9 bases lying between them. CDR3 DNA sequence: TGTGCCACCAGCAGAGATTTTCCTAGCTCCTACGAGCAGTACTTC. Encoded protein: CATSRDFPSSYEQYF.

The chain employs TRBV27 and TRBJ2-7, with unresolved D. V lost 6 bases and J lost 0, with 6 bases in between. The CDR3 runs to 12 residues. Per the germline V gene, CDR1 is MNHEY and CDR2 is SMNVEV (reference sequence). CDR3 nucleotides: TGTGCCAGCAGGTCGGGCTCCTACGAGCAGTACTTC. Translation: CASRSGSYEQYF.

The J gene is TRBJ2-7, the V gene TRBV3-1; TRBD2 might be the D (5 bases). The J call is in doubt because the DNA end fits TRBJ2-5 better. The CDR3 consists of 15 residues. Germline V gene lookup returns CDR1 LGHDT and CDR2 YNNKEL (reference sequence). The chain's CDR3 is CASSQAGRGKETQYF. The CDR3 nucleotides read TGTGCCAGCAGCCAAGCCGGACGGGGTAAAGAGACCCAGTACTTC.

V is TRBV29-1 and J is TRBJ1-6, with D possibly being TRBD1 (5 bases). CDR3 length equals 15 residues. CDR1 and CDR2 (germline): SQVTM, ANQGSEA. Deletions cut 5 bases from V and 0 bases from J, with 11 bases between. In nucleotides, the CDR3 is TGCAGCGTTCGGAAGGGGAGCTCCTATAATTCACCCCTCCACTTT. Translated: CSVRKGSSYNSPLHF.

The J gene is TRBJ2-7, the V gene TRBV20-1; perhaps TRBD2 as D (6 bases). Germline values: CDR1 DFQATT, CDR2 SNEGSKA (reference sequence). Trimming took 0 bases from V and 10 from J, leaving 16 bases between them. This CDR3 region has 13 residues. CDR3 bases: TGCAGTGCTAGAGATCTAGGTAGCGGACCTCAGTACTTC. It codes for CSARDLGSGPQYF.

This clonotype has only a few counts. J is TRBJ2-3 and V is TRBV2; no reliable D call. Trimming took 10 bases from V and 3 from J, leaving 20 bases between them. The CDR3 has 15 amino acids. Germline V gives CDR1 SNHLY, CDR2 FYNNEI. For the CDR3, the DNA is TGTGCCACCTCAGTGCCCGATTATGGGACAGATACGCAGTATTTT. Amino acid sequence: CATSVPDYGTDTQYF.

This clonotype showed up just a few times. The rearrangement joins TRBV27 to TRBJ2-1; TRBD1 or TRBD2 may be the D gene (5 bases each). Germline V gene lookup returns CDR1 MNHEY and CDR2 SMNVEV (reference sequence). The germline V and J ends were trimmed by 0 bases and 8 bases, with 11 bases remaining between them. The CDR3 is 14 amino acids. CDR3 loop: CASSLSGTGYEQFF. For the CDR3, the DNA is TGTGCCAGCAGTTTATCGGGGACCGGGTATGAGCAGTTCTTC.

The chain couples TRBV9 to TRBJ2-5; tentatively, D is TRBD1 or TRBD2 (7 bases each). CDR1 SGDLS and CDR2 YYNGEE come from the germline V gene. This CDR3 comprises 16 residues. The V end lost 4 bases, the J end lost 1 base, and 17 bases lay between the germline ends. This CDR3 is CASSRGGGEGQETQYF. CDR3 coding DNA: TGTGCCAGCAGCAGAGGGGGCGGGGAGGGCCAAGAGACCCAGTACTTC.

This clonotype was seen a handful of times. The V call is TRBV28, the J call TRBJ2-3; D unresolved. The CDR3 covers 15 residues. Germline lookup yields CDR1 MDHEN and CDR2 SYDVKM. Trimming left V 3 bases short and J 5 bases short, with 15 bases between. The DNA of the CDR3 is TGTGCCAGCAGTTTTCACTCTACCGGTGGAGATACGCAGTATTTT. As protein: CASSFHSTGGDTQYF.

The V gene is TRBV5-1, the J gene TRBJ1-1; the D is unclear. Per the germline V gene, CDR1 is SGHRS and CDR2 is YFSETQ. The ends were cut back, 1 base at V and 0 bases at J, with 7 bases in the middle. CDR3 length: 14 residues. Here the CDR3 reads CASSLQHMNTEAFF. In DNA form, the CDR3 reads TGCGCCAGCAGCTTGCAGCATATGAACACTGAAGCTTTCTTT.

The V call is TRBV20-1, the J call TRBJ2-1, with D hard to call. In germline, CDR1 is DFQATT, CDR2 SNEGSKA (reference sequence). This CDR3 comprises 14 residues. Trimming left V 3 bases short and J 10 bases short, with 19 bases between. CDR3 amino acids: CSASAGENSYEQFF. The DNA for the CDR3 is TGCAGTGCTAGTGCAGGCGAGAACTCCTACGAGCAGTTCTTC.

J is TRBJ2-7 and V is TRBV15; D is undetermined. The germline V gene encodes CDR1 LNHNV and CDR2 YYDKDF (reference sequence). CDR3 length: 15 amino acids. Trimming cost V 0 bases and J 3 bases, with 12 bases left between them. CDR3 coding DNA: TGTGCCACCAGCAGAGATGTCGGCAACATCTACGAGCAGTACTTC. This encodes CATSRDVGNIYEQYF.

This chain links TRBV12-3 or TRBV12-4 with TRBJ2-1, with a possible D match to TRBD2 (5 bases). CDR3 length equals 15 residues. V lost 1 base and J 12 bases, leaving 19 bases between the germline ends. The CDR3 loop reads CASSLGGIPRGTQFF. The CDR3 region has the DNA TGTGCCAGCAGTTTAGGGGGAATCCCTCGGGGTACGCAGTTCTTC.

The V call is TRBV5-1, the J call TRBJ1-1; D possibly corresponds to TRBD1 (6 bases). The CDR3 is 15 amino acids. Trimming removed 5 bases from V and 7 bases from J, with 21 bases in between. CDR1 and CDR2 (germline): SGHRS, YFSETQ. For the CDR3, the DNA is TGCGCCAGCAGATTAGAACCGGGACATGCTATTGAAGCTTTCTTT. This sequence encodes CASRLEPGHAIEAFF. The full variable domain, with the rest looked up from reference TRBV5-1 and TRBJ1-1, is KAGVTQTPRYLIKTRGQQVTLSCSPISGHRSVSWYQQTPGQGLQFLFEYFSETQRNKGNFPGRFSGRQFSNSRSEMNVSTLELGDSALYLCASRLEPGHAIEAFFGQGTRLTVV.

The rearrangement links TRBV4-2 to TRBJ1-5, with 7 bases that match TRBD1. With V trimmed by 4 bases and J by 1 base, 4 bases remained unmatched. Germline CDR1 reads LGHNA; CDR2 reads YNFKEQ. This CDR3 is 15 amino acids long. In nucleotides, the CDR3 is TGTGCCAGCAGCCGCGGGACAGTAAGCAATCAGCCCCAGCATTTT. It translates to CASSRGTVSNQPQHF.

This clonotype was recorded once. The genes are TRBV18 and TRBJ2-7; D ambiguous. Trimming removed 3 bases at V and 3 bases at J, with 9 bases between. The CDR3 sequence is 13 residues long. Germline V CDR1 and CDR2: KGHSH, LQKENI. CDR3 bases: TGTGCCAGCTCACCGGTCACAGACTACGAGCAGTACTTC. It is translated as CASSPVTDYEQYF.